Below, 13 T cell receptor beta chains from the same sample are listed, as sequenced in a study of human T cells and chemical hapten exposure. Time point noted: patch test 2, 6 weeks after DPC sensitization. This sample's treatment: therapeutic diphenylcyclopropenone sensitization with weekly scalp DPC. TCRdb reprocessed the RACE reads with MiXCR, giving one entry per CDR3 protein. The sample shows 75,000 to 100,000 distinct CDR3 sequences, approximately 8.6% of them seen only once. The sequencing here drew on whole blood, taken in connection with sensitization to the hapten diphenylcyclopropenone (DPC). These receptors came from a woman in her thirties or forties with alopecia areata. Some clones in this sample may be carry-over from other donors' samples.

The J gene is TRBJ2-7, the V gene TRBV12-3 or TRBV12-4; tentative D call: TRBD1 (6 bases). The CDR3 totals 14 residues. V lost 6 bases, J lost 5 bases, and 17 bases lay in between. The CDR3 here is CASSPRQAGNEQYF. The DNA for the CDR3 is TGTGCCAGCAGCCCCCGACAGGCCGGCAACGAGCAGTACTTC.

This clonotype was recorded many times. The rearrangement joins TRBV20-1 to TRBJ2-1; TRBD2 agrees at 8 bases. This CDR3 is built from 15 residues. V was clipped by 5 bases and J by 7 bases; unmatched bases: 13. The germline gives CDR1 DFQATT, CDR2 SNEGSKA (reference sequence). CDR3 in DNA: TGCAGTGCTCGAGTCGGCGGGAGGATAAGGAATGAGCAGTTCTTC. Translation: CSARVGGRIRNEQFF.

The V gene is TRBV4-1, the J gene TRBJ1-1, with a possible D match to TRBD1 (6 bases). Germline loops: CDR1 MGHRA, CDR2 YSYEKL. V lost 3 bases to trimming and J lost 7 bases, with 12 bases between them. The CDR3 spans 13 residues. The CDR3 DNA follows: TGCGCCAGCAGCCAGCCCGAGGGGGATGAAGCTTTCTTT. The encoded protein is CASSQPEGDEAFF.

This clonotype was counted only a few times. The chain recombines TRBV7-8 with TRBJ2-5; 9 bases align to TRBD2. The CDR3 is 14 residues long. After removal of 10 bases from V and 9 bases from J, the junction contained 15 bases not matched to a gene. The V gene's germline CDR1 is SGHVS and CDR2 FQNEAQ. The CDR3: CATRGGRAASPQYF. The CDR3 coding sequence is TGTGCCACTCGGGGCGGGAGGGCCGCGAGCCCCCAGTACTTC.

This chain connects TRBV5-1 to TRBJ2-7; 8 bases align to TRBD1. With 0 bases clipped from V and 5 bases from J, the junction kept 7 bases outside the gene matches. Germline values: CDR1 SGHRS, CDR2 YFSETQ. CDR3 length: 15 residues. The CDR3 region has the DNA TGCGCCAGCAGCTTGGGGCGGACAGGGTACGACGAGCAGTACTTC. This encodes CASSLGRTGYDEQYF.

This clonotype has ten or more counts. The chain carries TRBV5-1 and TRBJ2-1; D not certain. CDR1 is SGHRS and CDR2 is YFSETQ in the germline V gene. The ends were cut back, 7 bases at V and 0 bases at J, with 14 bases in the middle. The CDR3 is 15 residues long. Here the CDR3 reads CASVGTPSSYNEQFF. CDR3 DNA sequence: TGCGCCAGCGTCGGTACTCCCTCCTCCTACAATGAGCAGTTCTTC.

This clonotype was found a few times. J is TRBJ2-7 and V is TRBV5-4; a possible D gene is TRBD2 (5 bases). This CDR3 is 15 amino acids long. Trimming left V 4 bases short and J 2 bases short, with 16 bases between. CDR1 and CDR2 (germline): SGHNT, YYREEE (reference sequence). The CDR3 DNA follows: TGTGCCAGCAGCCCGGCGGGCCTCGGGACCTACGAGCAGTACTTC. Protein sequence: CASSPAGLGTYEQYF.

This clonotype was recorded at least ten times. The chain carries TRBV18 and TRBJ2-5; no definite D call. Germline V CDR1 and CDR2: KGHSH, LQKENI. With 4 bases removed from V and 5 bases from J, the gap between germline ends came to 5 bases. This CDR3 is 11 amino acids long. The CDR3 here is CASSRSETQYF. The CDR3 DNA is TGTGCCAGCTCACGGTCGGAGACCCAGTACTTC.

The chain links TRBV20-1 to TRBJ2-3, with D unclear. V shed 3 bases and J shed 4 bases, with 20 bases lying between them. In germline, CDR1 is DFQATT, CDR2 SNEGSKA (reference sequence). The CDR3 is 16 amino acids. The CDR3 spells CSARRLGPESPDTQYF. DNA of the CDR3: TGCAGTGCTAGGCGGCTAGGCCCCGAAAGCCCAGATACGCAGTATTTT.

This clonotype was counted ten times or more. V gene TRBV12-5 combines with J gene TRBJ2-3; 9 bases agree with TRBD2. The length of the CDR3 is 17 residues. Germline V gene lookup returns CDR1 LGHNT and CDR2 FRNRAP. V trimming: 3 bases; J trimming: 0 bases; junction bases outside the gene matches: 7. The CDR3 region has the DNA TGTGCTAGTGGTTTCCGCGGACTAGCGTCTAGCACAGATACGCAGTATTTT. Encoded protein: CASGFRGLASSTDTQYF. Looking up the rest from reference TRBV12-5 and TRBJ2-3 gives the full variable domain: DARVTQTPRHKVTEMGQEVTMRCQPILGHNTVFWYRQTMMQGLELLAYFRNRAPLDDSGMPKDRFSAEMPDATLATLKIQPSEPRDSAVYFCASGFRGLASSTDTQYFGPGTRLTVL.

This clonotype came up a few times. This chain joins TRBV5-1 and TRBJ2-7; the D gene is possibly TRBD2 (6 bases). Germline V gene lookup returns CDR1 SGHRS and CDR2 YFSETQ. The CDR3 covers 13 residues. V lost 0 bases and J 3 bases, leaving 7 bases between the germline ends. CDR3: CASSLVGGYEQYF. The CDR3 DNA sequence: TGCGCCAGCAGCTTGGTCGGGGGCTACGAGCAGTACTTC.

As for this clonotype: This could be a read error, since a much larger clone is one nucleotide away. The chain couples TRBV3-1 to TRBJ2-2; no firm D call. The CDR3 spans 14 residues. Per the germline V gene, CDR1 is LGHDT and CDR2 is YNNKEL (reference sequence). CDR3 residues: CASNQNQNTGELFF. DNA for the CDR3: TGTGCCAGCAACCAAAACCAGAACACCGGGGAGCTGTTTTTT. Supplemented by reference TRBV3-1 and TRBJ2-2, the full variable domain reads DTAVSQTPKYLVTQMGNDKSIKCEQNLGHDTMYWYKQDSKKFLKIMFSYNNKELIINETVPNRFSPKSPDKAHLNLHINSLELGDSAVYFCASNQNQNTGELFFGEGSRLTVL.

This clonotype has only a few counts. V usage is TRBV29-1 and J usage is TRBJ2-1; 8 nucleotides align to TRBD2. Per the germline V gene, CDR1 is SQVTM and CDR2 is ANQGSEA. CDR3 size: 13 residues. V dropped 6 bases and J dropped 5; count of bases not matched to a gene: 6. The CDR3 DNA is TGCAGCGTCCGGACTAGCAGTGACAATGAGCAGTTCTTC. Amino acids: CSVRTSSDNEQFF.